The rows below give T cell receptor beta chains drawn from one sample of a study of T cells in Graves' hyperthyroidism and ophthalmopathy. TCRdb re-called the multiplex PCR reads with MiXCR, one entry per CDR3 protein. This table holds approximately 100,000 distinct CDR3 sequences, 47% found once. The sample consisted of blood. These receptors were taken from a middle-aged man with Graves' hyperthyroidism. CDR3s include the opening cysteine and the closing phenylalanine or tryptophan. A D gene is named only where the DNA matches it firmly. Clone sizes are given selectively: once, few, many, or a class where the clone is expanded.

NA,NA,TRBJ2-1,TRBV11-3,CASRTGVYNEQFF,TGTGCCAGCAGGACAGGTGTCTACAATGAGCAGTTCTTC
NA,NA,TRBJ2-3,TRBV20-1,CSASQGHNEQYF,TGCAGTGCGTCGCAGGGCCACAATGAGCAGTATTTT
TRBD1,NA,TRBJ1-5,TRBV2,CASTGTVDSNQTAQHF,TGTGCCAGCACCGGGACAGTTGATAGCAATCAGACTGCCCAGCATTTT
NA,many,TRBJ1-2,TRBV28,CASSSGVYGYTF,TGTGCCAGCAGTTCGGGAGTCTATGGCTACACCTTC
NA,many,TRBJ2-5,TRBV20-1,CSARHLKKETQYF,TGCAGTGCTAGACACCTTAAGAAAGAGACCCAGTACTTC
TRBD1,once,TRBJ1-2,TRBV29-1,CSVDGTGFEGYTF,TGCAGCGTTGACGGGACAGGGTTTGAAGGCTACACCTTC
NA,many,TRBJ1-2,TRBV6-5,CASSTGGLPYGYTF,TGTGCCAGCAGCACGGGGGGCCTTCCCTATGGCTACACCTTC
NA,once,TRBJ2-1,TRBV11-2,CASSYTNGTFNEQFF,TGTGCCAGCAGCTACACTAACGGGACCTTCAATGAGCAGTTCTTC
TRBD1,NA,TRBJ1-6,TRBV19,CASSKQGRLNSPLHF,TGTGCCAGTAGTAAACAGGGGAGGTTGAATTCACCCCTCCACTTT
NA,NA,TRBJ1-5,TRBV2,CASRAGVF,TGTGCCAGCAGGGCGGGGGTTTTT
TRBD1,NA,TRBJ2-5,TRBV20-1,CSAKTGDQPQYF,TGCAGTGCCAAGACAGGGGATCAGCCCCAGTACTTC
NA,many,TRBJ1-2,TRBV12-3/TRBV12-4,CASSLVVRGGGYTF,TGTGCCAGCAGTTTAGTAGTCAGGGGTGGGGGCTACACCTTC
NA,NA,TRBJ2-4,TRBV5-4,CASSLVRDTGERKNIQYF,TGTGCCAGCAGCTTGGTCAGGGACACCGGGGAGAGGAAAAACATTCAGTACTTC
TRBD1,NA,TRBJ1-4,TRBV2,CASSEGTGRGEKLFF,TGTGCCAGCAGTGAAGGGACAGGGCGCGGTGAAAAACTGTTTTTT
NA,many,TRBJ2-7,TRBV10-3,CAISDRTDSYEQYF,TGTGCCATCAGTGACCGGACAGACTCCTACGAGCAGTACTTC
TRBD1,NA,TRBJ1-2,TRBV7-2,CARKQQGAHGYTF,TGTGCCAGGAAGCAACAGGGGGCCCATGGCTACACCTTC
NA,NA,TRBJ2-7,TRBV15,CATSRVKGFNEQYF,TGTGCCACCAGCAGAGTCAAGGGTTTCAATGAGCAGTACTTC
NA,NA,TRBJ2-1,TRBV6-1,CASSETVNNEQFF,TGTGCCAGCAGTGAAACAGTCAACAATGAGCAGTTCTTC
NA,NA,TRBJ2-3,TRBV7-9,CASSDGTPPTDTQYF,TGTGCCAGCAGCGACGGGACCCCACCCACAGATACGCAGTATTTT
NA,many,TRBJ1-2,TRBV11-2,CASSLDRRSNYGYTF,TGTGCCAGCAGCTTAGATCGACGGAGTAACTATGGCTACACCTTC
NA,NA,TRBJ1-6,TRBV20-1,CSATRQEASSPLLF,TGCAGTGCCACCCGACAGGAGGCAAGCTCACCCCTCCTCTTT
TRBD1,many,TRBJ1-3,TRBV6-6,CASIRDSSGNTIYF,TGTGCCAGCATTCGGGACAGCTCTGGAAACACCATATATTTT
NA,many,TRBJ1-2,TRBV12-3/TRBV12-4,CASSLGDYYGYTF,TGTGCCAGCAGTTTAGGGGATTACTATGGCTACACCTTC
NA,many,TRBJ2-1,TRBV5-1,CASSLAPPSSYNEQFF,TGCGCCAGCAGCTTGGCTCCTCCGAGCTCCTACAATGAGCAGTTCTTC
NA,many,TRBJ2-3,TRBV2,CASRTGSTDTQYF,TGTGCCAGCAGGACAGGCAGCACAGATACGCAGTATTTT
NA,many,TRBJ2-1,TRBV19,CASTSLGTPREQFF,TGTGCCAGTACCTCTCTGGGCACCCCCCGGGAGCAGTTCTTC
TRBD1,many,TRBJ2-7,TRBV2,CASNIQGTYEQYF,TGTGCCAGCAACATACAGGGGACCTACGAGCAGTACTTC
NA,many,TRBJ2-2,TRBV4-1,CASSQILGAGELFF,TGCGCCAGCAGCCAGATACTAGGTGCCGGGGAGCTGTTTTTT
TRBD2,NA,TRBJ2-1,TRBV29-1,CSADPYLTSGGHNEQFF,TGCAGCGCCGATCCCTACCTAACTAGCGGGGGGCACAATGAGCAGTTCTTC
NA,many,TRBJ1-1,TRBV20-1,CSALPQGLAFF,TGCAGTGCTCTACCTCAGGGCCTGGCTTTCTTT